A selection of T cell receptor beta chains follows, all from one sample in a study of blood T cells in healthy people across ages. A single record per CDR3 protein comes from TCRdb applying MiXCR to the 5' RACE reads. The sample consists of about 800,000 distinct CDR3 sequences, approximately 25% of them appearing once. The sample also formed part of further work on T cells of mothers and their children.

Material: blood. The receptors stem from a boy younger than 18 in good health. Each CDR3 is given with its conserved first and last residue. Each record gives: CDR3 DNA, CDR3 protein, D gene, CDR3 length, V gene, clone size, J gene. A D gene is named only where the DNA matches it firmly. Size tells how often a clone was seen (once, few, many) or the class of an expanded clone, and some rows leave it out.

cdr3_nt: TGCAGCTTCGGACCCACATGGGAGACCCAGTACTTC
cdr3_aa: CSFGPTWETQYF
d_call: NA
cdr3_length: 12
v_call: TRBV29-1
clone_size: NA
j_call: TRBJ2-5

cdr3_nt: TGTGCCAGCAGCTTGATCCAGGGCCTTCCAGGCTACACCTTC
cdr3_aa: CASSLIQGLPGYTF
d_call: NA
cdr3_length: 14
v_call: TRBV11-2
clone_size: few
j_call: TRBJ1-2

cdr3_nt: TGCAGCGTACCCCTGGGGTTCACTGAAGCTTTCTTT
cdr3_aa: CSVPLGFTEAFF
d_call: NA
cdr3_length: 12
v_call: TRBV29-1
clone_size: few
j_call: TRBJ1-1

cdr3_nt: TGTGCCACGGGACTGCGGTACAATGAGCAGTTCTTC
cdr3_aa: CATGLRYNEQFF
d_call: NA
cdr3_length: 12
v_call: TRBV28
clone_size: few
j_call: TRBJ2-1

cdr3_nt: TGTGCCAGCAGTCGTGGGGGGCCAGGCGAAAAACTGTTTTTT
cdr3_aa: CASSRGGPGEKLFF
d_call: NA
cdr3_length: 14
v_call: TRBV28
clone_size: NA
j_call: TRBJ1-4

cdr3_nt: TGTGCCAGCAGCCCTTATTCGGGAGGCTCCGAGCAGTACTTC
cdr3_aa: CASSPYSGGSEQYF
d_call: TRBD2
cdr3_length: 14
v_call: TRBV7-3
clone_size: many
j_call: TRBJ2-7

cdr3_nt: TGTGCCACCCGGACAGGCACCCAAGAGGCCCAGTACTTC
cdr3_aa: CATRTGTQEAQYF
d_call: TRBD1
cdr3_length: 13
v_call: TRBV2
clone_size: NA
j_call: TRBJ2-5

cdr3_nt: TGCAGTGCTAGAGGGGGGCTGAACACTGAAGCTTTCTTT
cdr3_aa: CSARGGLNTEAFF
d_call: NA
cdr3_length: 13
v_call: TRBV29-1
clone_size: few
j_call: TRBJ1-1

cdr3_nt: TGCGCCAGCAGCCGGACACCGGGTGACGAGCAGTACTTC
cdr3_aa: CASSRTPGDEQYF
d_call: NA
cdr3_length: 13
v_call: TRBV4-3
clone_size: NA
j_call: TRBJ2-7

cdr3_nt: TGTGCCAGCAGTCAGCCCCCCGGTGGGGGGAGCTCCTACAGTGAGCAGTTCTTC
cdr3_aa: CASSQPPGGGSSYSEQFF
d_call: NA
cdr3_length: 18
v_call: TRBV27
clone_size: NA
j_call: TRBJ2-1

cdr3_nt: TGCAGCGTCCAGGGACTAGCGGGGGACGTCCTCCAAGAGACCCAGTACTTC
cdr3_aa: CSVQGLAGDVLQETQYF
d_call: TRBD2
cdr3_length: 17
v_call: TRBV29-1
clone_size: few
j_call: TRBJ2-5

cdr3_nt: TGTGCCAGCAGCCATACTAGCGGGGGAAAGACCGAATTTAACACAGATACGCAGTATTTT
cdr3_aa: CASSHTSGGKTEFNTDTQYF
d_call: TRBD2
cdr3_length: 20
v_call: TRBV3-1
clone_size: NA
j_call: TRBJ2-3

cdr3_nt: TGTGCCAGCAGTTACGCGGCTAGCGGATACAATGAGCAGTTCTTC
cdr3_aa: CASSYAASGYNEQFF
d_call: TRBD2
cdr3_length: 15
v_call: TRBV6-6
clone_size: NA
j_call: TRBJ2-1

cdr3_nt: TGTGCCAGCAGTTCGGACAGGGGGGCAATGGAGACCCAGTACTTC
cdr3_aa: CASSSDRGAMETQYF
d_call: TRBD1
cdr3_length: 15
v_call: TRBV7-9
clone_size: few
j_call: TRBJ2-5

cdr3_nt: TGCAGTGCTAGCCCCGGGGGGTCCGAGCAGTACTTC
cdr3_aa: CSASPGGSEQYF
d_call: TRBD2
cdr3_length: 12
v_call: TRBV20-1
clone_size: NA
j_call: TRBJ2-7

cdr3_nt: TGTGCCAGCAGCCAGGGCGTGGGTACGGGGGTCCCTTACAATGAGCAGTTCTTC
cdr3_aa: CASSQGVGTGVPYNEQFF
d_call: NA
cdr3_length: 18
v_call: TRBV7-9
clone_size: few
j_call: TRBJ2-1

cdr3_nt: TGCAGTGCTAGAGCTGGGCGGGATAATCGGGCCGAGCAGTACTTC
cdr3_aa: CSARAGRDNRAEQYF
d_call: NA
cdr3_length: 15
v_call: TRBV20-1
clone_size: NA
j_call: TRBJ2-7

cdr3_nt: TGTGCCAGCAGTTCCGGCCGGTGGGAGCAGTTCTTC
cdr3_aa: CASSSGRWEQFF
d_call: NA
cdr3_length: 12
v_call: TRBV27
clone_size: few
j_call: TRBJ2-1

cdr3_nt: TGTGCCAGCAGTTTATGGGGAAACGGCTACGCCTTC
cdr3_aa: CASSLWGNGYAF
d_call: NA
cdr3_length: 12
v_call: TRBV12-3/TRBV12-4
clone_size: few
j_call: TRBJ1-2

cdr3_nt: TGTGCCAGCAGCTTACTACTTAGCTCCTACAATGAGCAGTTCTTC
cdr3_aa: CASSLLLSSYNEQFF
d_call: NA
cdr3_length: 15
v_call: TRBV7-8
clone_size: NA
j_call: TRBJ2-1

cdr3_nt: TGTGCCAGCAGCCAAGGGATCGCGGCATCCTACGAGCAGTACTTC
cdr3_aa: CASSQGIAASYEQYF
d_call: NA
cdr3_length: 15
v_call: TRBV14
clone_size: NA
j_call: TRBJ2-7

cdr3_nt: TGCAGCGTTGAAGAACAGATAGACTGGGGCTATGGCTACACCTTC
cdr3_aa: CSVEEQIDWGYGYTF
d_call: NA
cdr3_length: 15
v_call: TRBV29-1
clone_size: NA
j_call: TRBJ1-2

cdr3_nt: TGTGCCAGCAGCTCCCAGGGGTCTACTAATGAAAAACTGTTTTTT
cdr3_aa: CASSSQGSTNEKLFF
d_call: NA
cdr3_length: 15
v_call: TRBV7-2
clone_size: few
j_call: TRBJ1-4

cdr3_nt: TGTGCCATCAGTAAGCGGGGGGAACCGGACGAGCAGTACTTC
cdr3_aa: CAISKRGEPDEQYF
d_call: TRBD2
cdr3_length: 14
v_call: TRBV10-3
clone_size: NA
j_call: TRBJ2-7

cdr3_nt: TGTGCCAGCAGCCGGTTCACTAATGGTGAAAAACTGTTTTTT
cdr3_aa: CASSRFTNGEKLFF
d_call: NA
cdr3_length: 14
v_call: TRBV13
clone_size: NA
j_call: TRBJ1-4

cdr3_nt: TGTGCCAGCAGCAAGGGACTAGCGTACGATGAGCAGTTCTTC
cdr3_aa: CASSKGLAYDEQFF
d_call: TRBD2
cdr3_length: 14
v_call: TRBV6-5
clone_size: NA
j_call: TRBJ2-1

cdr3_nt: TGCGCCAGCAGCCCGGGGGACAGAGATTCAAACACCATATATTTT
cdr3_aa: CASSPGDRDSNTIYF
d_call: TRBD1
cdr3_length: 15
v_call: TRBV5-1
clone_size: NA
j_call: TRBJ1-3

cdr3_nt: TGCAGTGCTAGAGAGGACAGGGACTACGAGCAGTACTTC
cdr3_aa: CSAREDRDYEQYF
d_call: TRBD1
cdr3_length: 13
v_call: TRBV20-1
clone_size: many
j_call: TRBJ2-7

cdr3_nt: TGTGCCACCAGCAGAGGCCAAGGACTAGCGGGTGAGCAGTACTTC
cdr3_aa: CATSRGQGLAGEQYF
d_call: TRBD2
cdr3_length: 15
v_call: TRBV15
clone_size: NA
j_call: TRBJ2-7

cdr3_nt: TGTGCCAGCGCGAGTCAGGGAGGTGGAGACTATGGCTACACCTTC
cdr3_aa: CASASQGGGDYGYTF
d_call: NA
cdr3_length: 15
v_call: TRBV7-9
clone_size: NA
j_call: TRBJ1-2

cdr3_nt: TGCGCCAGCAGCCAAGAGAGGACTAGCGGCTACAATGAGCAGTTCTTC
cdr3_aa: CASSQERTSGYNEQFF
d_call: TRBD2
cdr3_length: 16
v_call: TRBV4-3
clone_size: few
j_call: TRBJ2-1

cdr3_nt: TGCAGCGTTGAGACAGGGTTCTCTGAAGCTTTCTTT
cdr3_aa: CSVETGFSEAFF
d_call: TRBD1
cdr3_length: 12
v_call: TRBV29-1
clone_size: NA
j_call: TRBJ1-1

cdr3_nt: TGCAGCGTCCAACTAGCGGGGGACGGCACCGGGGAGCTGTTTTTT
cdr3_aa: CSVQLAGDGTGELFF
d_call: TRBD2
cdr3_length: 15
v_call: TRBV29-1
clone_size: NA
j_call: TRBJ2-2

cdr3_nt: TGTGCCAGCAGACAAACCCGGACAGGGGTCACAGATACGCAGTATTTT
cdr3_aa: CASRQTRTGVTDTQYF
d_call: TRBD1
cdr3_length: 16
v_call: TRBV6-1
clone_size: few
j_call: TRBJ2-3